Included here is one T cell receptor beta chain sequence, with context. What it recognizes is unknown. The data were obtained in a study of a mutant IDH1 vaccine in newly diagnosed glioma. Overall study: Eight vaccinations reached patients in weeks 1, 3, 5, 7, 11, 15, 19 and 23.

The time point was: week 11, during vaccination. Alongside topical imiquimod, each dose of vaccine comprised 300 ug of mutant IDH1 20-mer peptide. Sequenced by immunoSEQ multiplex PCR; TCRdb stores in-frame clones only, minus some. Here the sample spans about 110,000 clones, roughly 90% being singletons. Study results and limitations: Apparently, pseudoprogression bore no relation to changes among the top peripheral T cell clonotypes.

The receptor was isolated from a woman in her forties or fifties with glioma. The material sequenced was PBMCs, taken from a glioma patient whose treatment included an IDH1 peptide vaccine.

CDR3 coding DNA: TGTGCCAGCAGTCCTCGGGACGTTTCCTACGAGCAGTACTTC. As protein: CASSPRDVSYEQYF. The rearrangement uses TRBV28 and TRBJ2-7; tentatively, D is TRBD1 or TRBD2 (5 bases each). Trimming removed 5 bases from V and 1 base from J, with 12 bases in between. Germline loops: CDR1 MDHEN, CDR2 SYDVKM. The CDR3 is made up of 14 amino acids.